Listed below are T cell receptor beta chains from one sample, sequenced in a study of cytomegalovirus exposure and HLA in healthy donors. The table came from immunoSEQ multiplex PCR; TCRdb's copy has only in-frame clones and leaves some out. The sample has under 200,000 clones, approximately 80% seen once. The sample was PBMCs. The source is a woman under 40 in good health and CMV-seropositive. CDR3s include the opening cysteine and the closing phenylalanine or tryptophan. A D gene is named only where the DNA matches it firmly. Some rows have no size entry. The others give once, few or many, or a class for an expanded clone.

TRBJ2-3	16	NA	NA	TRBV21-1	CASSKYGTPQTDTQYF	TGTGCCAGCAGCAAATACGGTACACCACAGACAGATACGCAGTATTTT
TRBJ1-3	13	NA	NA	TRBV6-5	CASKGWEGNTIYF	TGTGCCAGCAAGGGTTGGGAGGGAAACACCATATATTTT
TRBJ2-7	15	NA	NA	TRBV4-3	CASSQDPGQGGEQYF	TGCGCCAGCAGCCAAGATCCCGGCCAGGGAGGCGAGCAGTACTTC
TRBJ1-6	19	TRBD1	few	TRBV5-6	CASSLTLGTGDSYNSPLHF	TGTGCCAGCAGCCTCACCCTCGGGACAGGTGATTCCTATAATTCACCCCTCCACTTT
TRBJ1-1	14	NA	NA	TRBV2	CASSDPGGYLIAFF	TGTGCCAGCAGTGACCCCGGGGGTTATCTTATAGCTTTCTTT
TRBJ1-1	13	NA	few	TRBV13	CASSSTVNTEAFF	TGTGCCAGCAGCTCCACGGTGAACACTGAAGCTTTCTTT
TRBJ2-1	12	NA	NA	TRBV10-2	CASSESALGQFF	TGCGCCAGCAGTGAGTCGGCCCTAGGGCAGTTCTTC
TRBJ1-2	15	NA	NA	TRBV6-5	CAAGARLVGRGGYTF	TGTGCCGCCGGCGCCCGGTTAGTGGGGAGAGGAGGCTACACCTTC
TRBJ1-6	13	NA	NA	TRBV9	CASSLTPNSPLHF	TGTGCCAGCAGTCTAACCCCTAATTCACCCCTCCACTTT
TRBJ2-2	18	NA	NA	TRBV11-2	CASSSNPSQETNTGELFF	TGTGCCAGCAGCAGCAATCCTTCACAGGAGACGAACACCGGGGAGCTGTTTTTT
TRBJ1-2	14	NA	NA	TRBV4-2	CASSQDRVKNGYTF	TGTGCCAGCAGCCAAGATCGGGTCAAGAATGGCTACACCTTC
TRBJ2-3	11	NA	NA	TRBV30	CAWSGEVLQYF	TGTGCCTGGAGTGGAGAGGTCTTGCAGTATTTT
TRBJ1-2	13	TRBD1	NA	TRBV19	CASSMLIQGFHTF	TGTGCCAGTAGTATGTTGATACAGGGGTTCCACACCTTC
TRBJ1-2	13	NA	NA	TRBV29-1	CSVMTPPLYGYTF	TGCAGCGTCATGACACCCCCCCTGTATGGCTACACCTTC
TRBJ1-3	14	NA	NA	TRBV6-1	CASSATGSGNTIYF	TGTGCCAGCAGCGCAACAGGCTCTGGAAACACCATATATTTT
TRBJ1-1	14	NA	NA	TRBV5-1	CASSLFPGTRKAFF	TGCGCCAGCAGCTTGTTCCCGGGGACAAGAAAAGCTTTCTTT
TRBJ2-7	15	TRBD1	once	TRBV7-8	CASSLGLGQTYEQYF	TGTGCCAGCAGCTTAGGATTGGGACAGACCTACGAGCAGTACTTC
TRBJ2-1	15	TRBD1	NA	TRBV4-3	CASSHRGRGQGEQFF	TGCGCCAGCAGCCATCGGGGCAGGGGGCAAGGTGAGCAGTTCTTC
TRBJ2-4	15	NA	NA	TRBV5-1	CASSLDPNWGDIQYF	TGCGCCAGCAGCTTGGATCCGAATTGGGGGGACATTCAGTACTTC
TRBJ2-1	15	TRBD2	NA	TRBV5-5	CASSFGLAGYNEQFF	TGTGCCAGCAGCTTTGGACTAGCGGGGTACAATGAGCAGTTCTTC
TRBJ1-3	15	TRBD1	NA	TRBV11-2	CASSSGQGGRNTIYF	TGTGCCAGCAGCTCAGGACAGGGGGGACGAAACACCATATATTTT
TRBJ1-3	15	TRBD1	NA	TRBV7-6	CASSSRQGPGNTIYF	TGTGCCAGCAGCTCACGACAGGGCCCTGGAAACACCATATATTTT
TRBJ2-2	15	TRBD2	NA	TRBV28	CASSWTRGGSGELFF	TGTGCCAGCAGTTGGACAAGGGGAGGGTCCGGGGAGCTGTTTTTT
TRBJ2-7	13	TRBD1	NA	TRBV7-9	CASRQGASYEQYF	TGTGCCAGTAGACAGGGGGCTTCCTACGAGCAGTACTTC
TRBJ2-7	15	TRBD1	NA	TRBV4-3	CASSHAGTGDYERYF	TGCGCCAGCAGCCACGCCGGGACAGGCGACTACGAGCGGTACTTC
TRBJ1-5	13	NA	few	TRBV30	CAWEADSNQPQHF	TGTGCCTGGGAGGCGGATAGCAATCAGCCCCAGCATTTT
TRBJ1-1	13	NA	NA	TRBV2	CASSEEAGVRAFF	TGTGCCAGCAGTGAAGAGGCAGGGGTCCGAGCTTTCTTT
TRBJ1-2	14	NA	NA	TRBV5-4	CASSQRQANYGYTF	TGTGCCAGCAGCCAAAGACAGGCAAACTATGGCTACACCTTC
TRBJ1-5	14	TRBD1	NA	TRBV19	CASSGQGVTQPQHF	TGTGCCAGTAGTGGACAGGGAGTTACTCAGCCCCAGCATTTT
TRBJ1-1	15	NA	NA	TRBV5-6	CASSLIGGGDTEAFF	TGTGCCAGCAGCCTCATCGGGGGGGGAGACACTGAAGCTTTCTTT
TRBJ2-3	14	NA	NA	TRBV7-2	CASSLVWLSDTQYF	TGTGCCAGCAGCTTAGTCTGGCTGTCAGATACGCAGTATTTT
TRBJ2-5	16	TRBD2	NA	TRBV5-4	CASSLTSGGAGETQYF	TGTGCCAGCAGCTTGACTAGCGGGGGGGCGGGAGAGACCCAGTACTTC
TRBJ2-7	15	TRBD1	NA	TRBV6-6	CASSTRQGFYYEQYF	TGTGCCAGCAGTACCCGACAGGGTTTCTACTACGAGCAGTACTTC
TRBJ1-3	15	TRBD1	NA	TRBV5-1	CASGTGAHSENTIYF	TGCGCCAGCGGGACAGGGGCTCACTCTGAAAACACCATATATTTT
TRBJ1-1	12	NA	once	TRBV10-3	CAISEGRGEAFF	TGTGCCATCAGTGAGGGCAGGGGCGAAGCTTTCTTT
TRBJ2-5	13	NA	NA	TRBV6-1	CASSGGGQETQYF	TGTGCCAGCAGTGGTGGCGGCCAAGAGACCCAGTACTTC
TRBJ2-1	15	TRBD1	NA	TRBV27	CASRPFGQAENEQFF	TGTGCCAGCAGGCCTTTCGGACAGGCCGAAAATGAGCAGTTCTTC
TRBJ2-2	15	TRBD2	NA	TRBV5-8	CASSYFGLAEGELFF	TGTGCCAGCAGCTACTTCGGACTAGCGGAGGGGGAGCTGTTTTTT